A single sample gave rise to the 14 T cell receptor beta chains below, sequenced in a study of T cell responses to AZD1222 COVID-19 vaccine. Sequencing was performed with immunoSEQ multiplex PCR; in TCRdb, only in-frame clones are kept and a portion is missing. The sample carries approximately 190,000 clones, about 92% recorded once. The material sequenced was peripheral blood, taken 28 days after the second dose of the MenACWY control vaccine. These receptor sequences come from an adult who received the MenACWY meningococcal vaccine as a control.

This clone has just one count. The chain carries TRBV10-3 and TRBJ1-2; D may be TRBD1 (6 bases). The CDR3 has 14 amino acids. Per the germline V gene, CDR1 is ENHRY and CDR2 is SYGVKD. The V gene lost 6 bases and the J gene lost 0 bases, with 11 bases spanning the gap. CDR3 sequence: CAIRDSPTNYGYTF. The CDR3 nucleotides read TGTGCCATCAGGGACAGTCCCACTAACTATGGCTACACCTTC.

V is TRBV6-1 and J is TRBJ1-2; 7 bases agree with TRBD1. V lost 3 bases and J lost 4; bases outside the gene matches: 11. This CDR3 is built from 16 residues. The germline gives CDR1 MNHNS, CDR2 SASEGT. The CDR3 DNA is TGTGCCAGCAGTGACCGACAGGGATCTCAACTCTATGGCTACACCTTC. This encodes CASSDRQGSQLYGYTF.

The CDR3 DNA follows: TGTGCCAGCAGCTTAGGGGCTGGGGGGCCCAGCAATCAGCCCCAGCATTTT. It specifies CASSLGAGGPSNQPQHF. This chain links TRBV7-6 with TRBJ1-5; weak D call: TRBD1 (6 bases). The germline CDR1 and CDR2 sequences are SGHVS and FNYEAQ. The CDR3 length is 17 residues. The V gene lost 1 base and the J gene lost 1 base, with 14 bases spanning the gap. The variable domain in full, completed from reference TRBV7-6 and TRBJ1-5, reads GAGVSQSPRYKVTKRGQDVALRCDPISGHVSLYWYRQALGQGPEFLTYFNYEAQQDKSGLPNDRFSAERPEGSISTLTIQRTEQRDSAMYRCASSLGAGGPSNQPQHFGDGTRLSIL.

With respect to this clone: This specimen includes other DNA sequences encoding the same CDR3. J is TRBJ2-7 and V is TRBV18; D gene uncertain. Deletions cut 6 bases from V and 4 bases from J, with 7 bases between. Germline CDR1 KGHSH, CDR2 LQKENI. CDR3 length equals 11 residues. The CDR3 nucleotides read TGTGCCAGCTCGCCCGGGTACGAGCAGTACTTC. Protein sequence: CASSPGYEQYF.

The chain is built from TRBV4-1 and TRBJ2-3, with D possibly matching TRBD2 (6 bases). Trimming took off 5 bases at V and 14 bases at J, with 26 bases between the two ends. This CDR3 contains 15 residues. Germline V gene lookup returns CDR1 MGHRA and CDR2 YSYEKL. The DNA for the CDR3 is TGCGCCAGCAGCGCAGATCCGGGAGCCGGGCGTCTTCCGTATTTT. It yields the protein CASSADPGAGRLPYF.

In this sample, this clone turned up once. The rearrangement joins TRBV25-1 to TRBJ2-7; D ambiguous. The V and J ends lost 2 bases and 2 bases respectively, with 10 bases between them. Looked up from germline, CDR1 is MGHDK and CDR2 is SYGVNS. CDR3 length: 14 amino acids. In nucleotides, the CDR3 is TGTGCCAGCAGTGAAGGTGCACAACCCTACGAGCAGTACTTC. This encodes CASSEGAQPYEQYF.

CDR3 bases: TGTGCCAGCAGTGGTCCCACCTACGAGCAGTACTTC. It translates to CASSGPTYEQYF. V is TRBV2 and J is TRBJ2-7, with no clear D. Germline-derived CDR1 and CDR2 are SNHLY and FYNNEI. The CDR3 runs to 12 residues. The germline V and J ends were trimmed by 4 bases and 2 bases, with 6 bases remaining between them.

The chain links TRBV5-5 to TRBJ1-2; 8 bases agree with TRBD1. CDR3 length: 16 residues. The germline gives CDR1 SGHKS, CDR2 YYEKEE (reference sequence). After removal of 4 bases from V and 4 bases from J, the junction contained 12 bases not matched to a gene. Written as DNA, the CDR3 is TGTGCCAGCAGCCCGGGAGACAGGGGCCGGCTCTATGGCTACACCTTC. This translates into CASSPGDRGRLYGYTF.

The chain joins TRBV5-1 to TRBJ2-7, with 10 nucleotides matching TRBD1. CDR1 is SGHRS and CDR2 is YFSETQ in the germline V gene. V gave up 4 bases and J gave up 5 bases; unmatched junction bases: 9. The length of the CDR3 is 15 residues. CDR3 sequence: CASSTRQGAKNEQYF. In DNA form, the CDR3 reads TGCGCCAGCAGCACCAGACAGGGGGCGAAAAACGAGCAGTACTTC. Full variable domain (rest looked up from reference TRBV5-1 and TRBJ2-7): KAGVTQTPRYLIKTRGQQVTLSCSPISGHRSVSWYQQTPGQGLQFLFEYFSETQRNKGNFPGRFSGRQFSNSRSEMNVSTLELGDSALYLCASSTRQGAKNEQYFGPGTRLTVT.

The gene calls are TRBV24-1 and TRBJ1-2; D gene uncertain. The CDR3 loop spans 14 amino acids. The germline gives CDR1 KGHDR, CDR2 SFDVKD. The V end lost 5 bases, the J end lost 2 bases, and 11 bases lay between the germline ends. CDR3 DNA sequence: TGTGCCACCAGTGCGGGCAGCAAGAACTATGGCTACACCTTC. Its translation is CATSAGSKNYGYTF.

This clone was counted once. V and J are TRBV13 and TRBJ2-2, with a weak D call TRBD2 (6 bases). This CDR3 is built from 15 residues. Germline V CDR1 and CDR2: PRHDT, FYEKMQ (reference sequence). The germline V and J ends were trimmed by 0 bases and 5 bases, with 10 bases remaining between them. CDR3 protein: CASSLGGGGTGELFF. The DNA for the CDR3 is TGTGCCAGCAGCTTAGGCGGGGGAGGTACCGGGGAGCTGTTTTTT.

V is TRBV30 and J is TRBJ1-1; D gene unclear. This CDR3 is 12 amino acids long. The germline V and J ends were trimmed by 3 bases and 0 bases, with 5 bases remaining between them. CDR1 is GTSNPN and CDR2 is SVGIG in the germline V gene (reference sequence). The DNA for the CDR3 is TGTGCCTGGAGCCTCCTGAACACTGAAGCTTTCTTT. Its protein product is CAWSLLNTEAFF.

This rearrangement joins TRBV24-1 to TRBJ1-5; D is ambiguous. Per germline, CDR1 KGHDR and CDR2 SFDVKD. This CDR3 has 14 amino acids. V lost 3 bases and J 9 bases, leaving 14 bases between the germline ends. CDR3 sequence: CATSDQTRLRPQHF. CDR3 in DNA: TGTGCCACCAGTGATCAGACAAGGTTAAGGCCCCAGCATTTT.

This clone was found once. The chain uses TRBV10-1 and TRBJ1-5; D is ambiguous. The germline V gene encodes CDR1 WNHNN and CDR2 SYGVQD (reference sequence). CDR3 length: 13 residues. Trimming stripped 0 bases from V and 7 bases from J, with 7 bases between. The DNA for the CDR3 is TGCGCCAGCAGTGAGTCGCTGACGCAGCCCCAGCATTTT. Its protein product is CASSESLTQPQHF.